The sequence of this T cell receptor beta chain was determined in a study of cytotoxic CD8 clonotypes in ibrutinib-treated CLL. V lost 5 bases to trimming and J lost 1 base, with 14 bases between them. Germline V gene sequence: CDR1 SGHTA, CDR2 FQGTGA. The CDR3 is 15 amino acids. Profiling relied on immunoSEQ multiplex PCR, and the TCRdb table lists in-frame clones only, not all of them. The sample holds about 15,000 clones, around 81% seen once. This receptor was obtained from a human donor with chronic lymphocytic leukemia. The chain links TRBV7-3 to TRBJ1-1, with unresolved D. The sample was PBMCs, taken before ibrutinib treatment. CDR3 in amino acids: CASSPGRAANTEAFF. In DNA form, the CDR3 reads TGTGCCAGCAGCCCCGGGAGGGCGGCGAACACTGAAGCTTTCTTT.